Sequencing of this TCR beta chain was carried out in a study of cytomegalovirus exposure and HLA in healthy donors. The PCR made use of 60 Vbeta and 13 Jbeta primers. Profiling relied on immunoSEQ multiplex PCR, and the TCRdb table lists in-frame clones only, not all of them. The table has around 150,000 clones, approximately 80% seen once; the top ten hold about 2.2%. This clone was observed a few times. What it binds is not known. Notes on the study in general: In vitro work confirmed that a few CMV-associated chains recognize CMV antigens. With later analysis, a missense DCLRE1C variant became linked to TCR beta V- and J-gene trimming.

The sequenced material came from PBMCs. The receptor comes from a man under 40 in good health and CMV-seronegative.

CDR3: CASSRELVSTDTQYF. CDR3 in DNA: TGCGCCAGCAGCAGAGAATTGGTTAGCACAGATACGCAGTATTTT. The chain is built from TRBV5-1 and TRBJ2-3; D gene uncertain. V lost 4 bases to trimming and J lost 0 bases, with 12 bases between them. This CDR3 is 15 amino acids long. Germline CDR1 reads SGHRS; CDR2 reads YFSETQ.